This record concerns one T cell receptor (beta chain) sequence. What it binds is unknown. The data were taken from a study of a mutant IDH1 vaccine in newly diagnosed glioma. In the study overall: Vaccination began 4-6 weeks post radiotherapy alone, or with temozolomide cycles. Former treatment meant radiotherapy, temozolomide, or both; the majority had gotten both. Study outcomes and limitations: Altogether, about 95% of patients exhibited vaccine-induced immune responses. Pseudoprogression appeared independent of alterations in top peripheral clonotypes.

Clones were read by immunoSEQ multiplex PCR, and TCRdb kept only the in-frame ones, dropping some. The data show about 77,000 clones, more than 80% seen once. Time point of the sample: week 23, last vaccination. In the vaccine, a single dose held 300 ug of the mutant IDH1 20-mer peptide, along with topical imiquimod. The J segment lost 11 bases and the V segment lost 5 bases, leaving 16 bases of the junction unmatched. Germline V CDR1 and CDR2: MNHEY, SMNVEV (reference sequence). The CDR3 runs 15 residues. The TCR sequence derives from a woman between 45 and 65 years old with glioma. The sequencing used PBMCs, collected from a glioma patient whose treatment included an IDH1 peptide vaccine. The chain recombines TRBV27 with TRBJ2-3, with 7 bases identical to TRBD1. CDR3 loop: CASSIQGPHPREQYF. The CDR3 DNA sequence: TGTGCCAGCAGTATACAGGGGCCTCACCCCCGGGAGCAGTATTTT.